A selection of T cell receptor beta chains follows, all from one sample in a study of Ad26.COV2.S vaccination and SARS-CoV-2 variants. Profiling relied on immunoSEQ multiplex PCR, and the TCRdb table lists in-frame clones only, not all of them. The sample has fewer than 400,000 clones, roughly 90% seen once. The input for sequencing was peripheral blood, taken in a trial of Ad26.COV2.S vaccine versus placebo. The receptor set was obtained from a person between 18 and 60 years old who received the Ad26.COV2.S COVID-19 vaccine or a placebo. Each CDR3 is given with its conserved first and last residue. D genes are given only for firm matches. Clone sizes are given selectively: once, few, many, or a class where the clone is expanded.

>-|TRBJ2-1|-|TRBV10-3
CAISELGGEQFF
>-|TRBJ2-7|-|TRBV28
CASTTTGYEQYF
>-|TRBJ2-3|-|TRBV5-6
CASSQGRGSSTDTQYF
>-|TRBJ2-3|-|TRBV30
CAWSFGTTDTQYF
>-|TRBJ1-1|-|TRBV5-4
CASSLKGGGLNTEAFF
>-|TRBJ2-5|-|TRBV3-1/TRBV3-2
CASSRLRRETQYF
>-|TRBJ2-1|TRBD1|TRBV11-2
CASSSQGGQFEQFF
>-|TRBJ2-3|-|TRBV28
CASSFGDQGDTQYF
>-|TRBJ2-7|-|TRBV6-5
CATKYPALSYEQYF
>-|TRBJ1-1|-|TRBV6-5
CATSLLRNTEAFF
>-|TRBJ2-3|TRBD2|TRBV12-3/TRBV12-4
CASRLAGGDTQYF
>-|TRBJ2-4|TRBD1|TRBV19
CASSQTGGNIQYF
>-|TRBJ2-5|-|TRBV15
CATSRAQGETQYF
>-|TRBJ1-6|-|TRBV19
CASSDGFYNSPLHF
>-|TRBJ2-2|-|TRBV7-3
CASSLGRNTGELFF
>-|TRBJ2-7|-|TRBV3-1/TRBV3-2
CASSQDEGLTRF
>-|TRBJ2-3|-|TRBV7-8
CASRKGAQTDTQYF
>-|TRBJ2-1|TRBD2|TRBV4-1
CASSQLADNSYNEQFF
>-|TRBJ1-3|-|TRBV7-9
CASSLVTGDTIYF
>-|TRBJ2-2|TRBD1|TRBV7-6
CASSPDRGLTGELFF
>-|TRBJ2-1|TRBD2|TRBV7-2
CASSPRTSGSNEQFF
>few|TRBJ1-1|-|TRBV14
CASKAGLNTEAFF
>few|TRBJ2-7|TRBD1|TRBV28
CASSPRDSGEQYF
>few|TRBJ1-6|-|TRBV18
CASSPTGYNSPLHF
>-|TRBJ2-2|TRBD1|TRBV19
CASSIRGGQVGTGELFF
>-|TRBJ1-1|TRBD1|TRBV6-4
CASRWDREGGKMNTEAFF
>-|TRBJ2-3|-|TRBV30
CAWSHGGTDTQYF
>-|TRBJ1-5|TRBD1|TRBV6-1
CASSEKQGAAQPQHF
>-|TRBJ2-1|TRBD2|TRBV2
CARGTSGSHEQFF
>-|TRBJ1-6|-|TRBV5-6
CASSSKPRSSYNSPLHF
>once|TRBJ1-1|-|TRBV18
CASSPRTGPTEAFF
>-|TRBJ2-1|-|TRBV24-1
CATSDLDNEQFF
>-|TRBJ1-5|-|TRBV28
CASSMAEDYRQPQHF
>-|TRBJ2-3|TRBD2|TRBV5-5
CASSLGLAASTTQYF
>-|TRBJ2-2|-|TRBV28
CASSPGGSGELFF
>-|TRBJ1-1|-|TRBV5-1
CASSLGDKLPFF
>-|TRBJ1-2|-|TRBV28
CASSWSGGFDGYTF
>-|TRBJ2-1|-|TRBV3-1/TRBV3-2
CASSQDRGSLSYNEQFF
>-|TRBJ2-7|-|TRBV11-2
CASSLAPSSYEQYF
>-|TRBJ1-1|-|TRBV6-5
CASSYSLGRLNTEAFF
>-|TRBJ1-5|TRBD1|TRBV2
CASRTGGDVGQPQHF
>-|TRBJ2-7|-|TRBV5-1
CASSLAPFEQYF
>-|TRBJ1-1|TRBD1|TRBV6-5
CASSNRDRGISEAFF
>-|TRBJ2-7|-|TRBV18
CASSPTAGWEQYF
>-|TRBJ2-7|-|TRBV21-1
CASSIPGGDGAYEQYF
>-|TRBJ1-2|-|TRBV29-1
CSVTVKEGGGYTF
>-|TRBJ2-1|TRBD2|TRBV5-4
CASSGTRRDGEQFF
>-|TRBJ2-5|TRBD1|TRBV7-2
CASSPAGTEQETQYF
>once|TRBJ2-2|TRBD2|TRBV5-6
CASSFGLAGDTGELFF
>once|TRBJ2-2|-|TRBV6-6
CASSYEGIPGELFF
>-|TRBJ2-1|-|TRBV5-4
CASSIDREAYNEQFF
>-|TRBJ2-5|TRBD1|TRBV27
CASRRTGPQETQYF